Listed here are 6 T cell receptor beta chains from one sample, sequenced in a study of control samples from healthy donors and cancer patients. The protocol was immunoSEQ multiplex PCR, while the TCRdb copy is restricted to in-frame clones and leaves out a portion. The data hold about 150,000 clones, with about 91% observed a single time. The specimen sequenced was blood. The origin of the receptors is a woman aged 35 to 49 in good health.

This clone has just a few counts. This chain uses TRBV6-5 with TRBJ2-7; 10 bases are shared with TRBD2. J lost 0 bases, V lost 6 bases, and 5 bases had no gene match. CDR1 is MNHEY, CDR2 SVGAGI, per germline. The CDR3 runs 15 residues. This CDR3 is CASSYSGGSSYEQYF. CDR3 DNA sequence: TGTGCCAGCAGCTATAGCGGGGGGAGCTCCTACGAGCAGTACTTC.

The chain is built from TRBV2 and TRBJ2-5, with D unresolved. Germline V gene data show CDR1 as SNHLY and CDR2 as FYNNEI. V lost 1 base and J lost 3, with 6 bases in between. The CDR3 is 13 residues long. DNA for the CDR3: TGTGCCAGCAGTGAAGGGTTGAAAGAGACCCAGTACTTC. Protein sequence: CASSEGLKETQYF.

The chain couples TRBV6-5 to TRBJ1-2, with TRBD1 as a possible D gene (6 bases). CDR3 length: 15 amino acids. CDR1 MNHEY and CDR2 SVGAGI come from the germline V gene. Trimming removed 2 bases from V and 8 bases from J, with 18 bases in between. The CDR3 loop is CASSYTPGHSAGYTF. The CDR3 DNA follows: TGTGCCAGCAGTTACACACCGGGACACTCGGCCGGCTACACCTTC.

The V gene is TRBV29-1, the J gene TRBJ1-4, with no clear D. The V and J ends lost 7 bases and 5 bases respectively, with 8 bases between them. Germline assignment: CDR1 SQVTM and CDR2 ANQGSEA. The CDR3 sequence is 11 residues long. For the CDR3, the DNA is TGCAGCGCTGGGTCGAATGAAAAACTGTTTTTT. Protein sequence: CSAGSNEKLFF. Variable domain in full (rest from reference TRBV29-1 and TRBJ1-4): SAVISQKPSRDICQRGTSLTIQCQVDSQVTMMFWYRQQPGQSLTLIATANQGSEATYESGFVIDKFPISRPNLTFSTLTVSNMSPEDSSIYLCSAGSNEKLFFGSGTQLSVL.

This sequence joins TRBV28 and TRBJ1-2, with D unclear. Germline V lookup: CDR1 MDHEN, CDR2 SYDVKM. The CDR3 consists of 14 residues. V was shortened by 7 bases and J by 0 bases, with 12 bases between the two germline ends. The CDR3 sequence is CASIRPGSNYGYTF. The CDR3 DNA follows: TGTGCCAGCATCCGCCCGGGGTCTAACTATGGCTACACCTTC.

The chain couples TRBV18 to TRBJ2-7; 8 bases fit TRBD1. The CDR3 has 16 amino acids. Germline lookup yields CDR1 KGHSH and CDR2 LQKENI. The junction had 13 bases not matched to a gene; V was cut back by 5 bases and J by 4 bases. The DNA for the CDR3 is TGTGCCAGCTCAACCAACGACAGGGGAGATCTATACGAGCAGTACTTC. Residues: CASSTNDRGDLYEQYF. Full variable domain (remainder filled in from reference TRBV18 and TRBJ2-7): NAGVMQNPRHLVRRRGQEARLRCSPMKGHSHVYWYRQLPEEGLKFMVYLQKENIIDESGMPKERFSAEFPKEGPSILRIQQVVRGDSAAYFCASSTNDRGDLYEQYFGPGTRLTVT.